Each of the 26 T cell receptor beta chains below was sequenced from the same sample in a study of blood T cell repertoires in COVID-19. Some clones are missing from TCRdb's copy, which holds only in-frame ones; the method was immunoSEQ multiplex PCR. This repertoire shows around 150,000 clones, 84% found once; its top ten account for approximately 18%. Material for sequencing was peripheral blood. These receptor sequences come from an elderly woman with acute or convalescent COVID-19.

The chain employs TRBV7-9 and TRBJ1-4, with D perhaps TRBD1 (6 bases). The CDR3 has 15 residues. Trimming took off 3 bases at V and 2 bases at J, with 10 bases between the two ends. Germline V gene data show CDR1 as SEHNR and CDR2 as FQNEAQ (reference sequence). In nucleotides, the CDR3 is TGTGCCAGCAGCTTTACAGGGTCCACTAATGAAAAACTGTTTTTT. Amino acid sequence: CASSFTGSTNEKLFF.

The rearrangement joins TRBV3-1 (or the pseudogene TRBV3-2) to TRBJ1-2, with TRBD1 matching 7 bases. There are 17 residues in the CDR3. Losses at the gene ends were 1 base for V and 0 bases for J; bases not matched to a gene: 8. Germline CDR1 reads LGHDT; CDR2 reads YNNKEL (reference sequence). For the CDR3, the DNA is TGTGCCAGCAGCCAAGGTTTCGACAGGGCGTCTAACTATGGCTACACCTTC. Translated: CASSQGFDRASNYGYTF.

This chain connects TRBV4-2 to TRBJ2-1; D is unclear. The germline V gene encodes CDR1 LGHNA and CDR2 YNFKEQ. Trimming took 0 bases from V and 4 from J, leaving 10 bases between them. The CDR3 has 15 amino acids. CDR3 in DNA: TGTGCCAGCAGCCAAGATCTTCCCAGGTACAATGAGCAGTTCTTC. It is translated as CASSQDLPRYNEQFF.

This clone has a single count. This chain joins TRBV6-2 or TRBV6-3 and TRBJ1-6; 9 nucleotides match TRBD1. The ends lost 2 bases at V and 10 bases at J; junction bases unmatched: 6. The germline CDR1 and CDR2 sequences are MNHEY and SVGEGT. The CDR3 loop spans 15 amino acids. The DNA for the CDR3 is TGTGCCAGCAGTTACGCGACAGGGGGTCGCTCACCCCTCCACTTT. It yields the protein CASSYATGGRSPLHF.

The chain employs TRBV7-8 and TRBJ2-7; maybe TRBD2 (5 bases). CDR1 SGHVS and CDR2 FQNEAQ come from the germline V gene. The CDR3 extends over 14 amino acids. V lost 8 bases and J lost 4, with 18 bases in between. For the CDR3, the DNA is TGTGCCAGCCGATCGATCCGGGATGGGTACGAGCAGTACTTC. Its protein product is CASRSIRDGYEQYF.

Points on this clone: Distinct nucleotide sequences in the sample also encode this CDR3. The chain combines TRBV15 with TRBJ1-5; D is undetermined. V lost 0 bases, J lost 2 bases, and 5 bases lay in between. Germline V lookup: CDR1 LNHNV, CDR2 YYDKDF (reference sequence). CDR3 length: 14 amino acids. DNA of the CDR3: TGTGCCACCAGCAGAGATCGGGGCAATCAGCCCCAGCATTTT. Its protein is CATSRDRGNQPQHF.

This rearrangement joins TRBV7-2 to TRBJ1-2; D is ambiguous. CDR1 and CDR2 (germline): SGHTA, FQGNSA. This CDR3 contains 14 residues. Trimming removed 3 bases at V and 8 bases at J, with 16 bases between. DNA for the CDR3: TGTGCCAGCAGCTTTCTCGATCGGACTACCGGCTACACCTTC. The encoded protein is CASSFLDRTTGYTF. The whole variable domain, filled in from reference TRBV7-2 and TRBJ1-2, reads GAGVSQSPSNKVTEKGKDVELRCDPISGHTALYWYRQSLGQGLEFLIYFQGNSAPDKSGLPSDRFSAERTGGSVSTLTIQRTQQEDSAVYLCASSFLDRTTGYTFGSGTRLTVV.

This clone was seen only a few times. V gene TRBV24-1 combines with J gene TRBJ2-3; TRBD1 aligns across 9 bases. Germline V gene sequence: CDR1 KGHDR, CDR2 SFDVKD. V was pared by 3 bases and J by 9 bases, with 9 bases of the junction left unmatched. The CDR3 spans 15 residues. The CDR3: CATSDHRQGGQTQYF. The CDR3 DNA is TGTGCCACCAGTGATCATCGACAGGGGGGACAAACGCAGTATTTT.

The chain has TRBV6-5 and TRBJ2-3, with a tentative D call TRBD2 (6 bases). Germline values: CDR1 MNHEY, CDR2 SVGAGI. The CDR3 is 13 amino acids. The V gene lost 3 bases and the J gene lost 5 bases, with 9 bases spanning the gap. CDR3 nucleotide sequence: TGTGCCAGCAGTTATAGCGGCGGAGATACGCAGTATTTT. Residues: CASSYSGGDTQYF.

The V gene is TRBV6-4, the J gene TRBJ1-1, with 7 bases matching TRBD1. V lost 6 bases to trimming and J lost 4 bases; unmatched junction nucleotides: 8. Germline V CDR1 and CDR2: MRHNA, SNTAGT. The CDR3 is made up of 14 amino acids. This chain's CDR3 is CASRKRAGGTEAFF. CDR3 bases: TGTGCCAGCAGAAAGAGGGCAGGGGGCACTGAAGCTTTCTTT.

The CDR3 spells CASSLGLGAGTDTQYF. The CDR3 nucleotides read TGTGCCAGCAGCTTAGGGCTGGGGGCTGGCACAGATACGCAGTATTTT. V is TRBV11-2 and J is TRBJ2-3, with D perhaps matching TRBD1 (6 bases). Trimming took 1 base from V and 1 from J, leaving 12 bases between them. This CDR3 spans 16 amino acids. From germline, CDR1 is SGHAT and CDR2 FQNNGV.

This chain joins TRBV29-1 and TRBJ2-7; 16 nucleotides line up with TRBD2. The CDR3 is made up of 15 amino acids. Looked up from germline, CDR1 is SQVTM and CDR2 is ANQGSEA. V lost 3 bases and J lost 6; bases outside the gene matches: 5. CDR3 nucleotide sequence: TGCAGCGTTGAGTGGGGACTAGCGGGAGGGGGCGAGCAGTACTTC. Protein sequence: CSVEWGLAGGGEQYF.

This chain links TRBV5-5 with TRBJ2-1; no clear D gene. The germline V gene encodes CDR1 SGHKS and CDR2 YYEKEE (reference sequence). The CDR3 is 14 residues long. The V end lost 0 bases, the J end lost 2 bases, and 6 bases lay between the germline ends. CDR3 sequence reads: CASSLDVAYNEQFF. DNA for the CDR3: TGTGCCAGCAGCTTGGACGTAGCCTACAATGAGCAGTTCTTC. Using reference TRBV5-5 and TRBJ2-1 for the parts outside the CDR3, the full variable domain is DAGVTQSPTHLIKTRGQQVTLRCSPISGHKSVSWYQQVLGQGPQFIFQYYEKEERGRGNFPDRFSARQFPNYSSELNVNALLLGDSALYLCASSLDVAYNEQFFGPGTRLTVL.

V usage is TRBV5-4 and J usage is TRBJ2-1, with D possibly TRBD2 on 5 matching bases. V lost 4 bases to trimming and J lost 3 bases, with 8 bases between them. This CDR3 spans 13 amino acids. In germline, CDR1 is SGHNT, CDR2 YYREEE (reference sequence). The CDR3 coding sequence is TGTGCCAGCAGCCAAGGACTCTACAATGAGCAGTTCTTC. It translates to CASSQGLYNEQFF.

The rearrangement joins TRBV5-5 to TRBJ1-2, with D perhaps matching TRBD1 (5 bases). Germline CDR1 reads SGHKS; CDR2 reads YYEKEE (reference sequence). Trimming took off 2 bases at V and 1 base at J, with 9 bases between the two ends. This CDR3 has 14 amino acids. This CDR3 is CASSFMTVNYGYTF. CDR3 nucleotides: TGTGCCAGCAGCTTCATGACAGTTAACTATGGCTACACCTTC.

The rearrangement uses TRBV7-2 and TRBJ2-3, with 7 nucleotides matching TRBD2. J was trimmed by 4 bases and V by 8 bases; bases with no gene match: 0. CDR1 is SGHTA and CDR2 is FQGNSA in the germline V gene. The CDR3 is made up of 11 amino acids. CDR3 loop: CASGRADTQYF. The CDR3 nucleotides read TGTGCCAGCGGGAGGGCAGATACGCAGTATTTT.

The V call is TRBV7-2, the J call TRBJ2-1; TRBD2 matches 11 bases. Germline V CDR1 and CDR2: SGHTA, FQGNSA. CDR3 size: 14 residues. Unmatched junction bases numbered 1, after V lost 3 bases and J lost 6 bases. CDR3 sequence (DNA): TGTGCCAGCAGCTTTAGCGGGAGGGTCAATGAGCAGTTCTTC. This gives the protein CASSFSGRVNEQFF.

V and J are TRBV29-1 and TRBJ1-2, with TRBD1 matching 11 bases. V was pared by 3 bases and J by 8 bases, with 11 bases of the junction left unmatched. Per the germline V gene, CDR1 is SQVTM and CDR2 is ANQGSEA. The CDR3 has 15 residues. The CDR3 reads CSVDLTRDRGEGYTF. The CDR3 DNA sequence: TGCAGCGTTGATCTTACCCGGGACAGGGGGGAAGGCTACACCTTC.

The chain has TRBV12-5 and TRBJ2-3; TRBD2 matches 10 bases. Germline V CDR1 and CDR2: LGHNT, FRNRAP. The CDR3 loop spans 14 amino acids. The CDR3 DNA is TGTGCCGGAGGAGGGACTAGCGACACAGATACGCAGTATTTT. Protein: CAGGGTSDTDTQYF.

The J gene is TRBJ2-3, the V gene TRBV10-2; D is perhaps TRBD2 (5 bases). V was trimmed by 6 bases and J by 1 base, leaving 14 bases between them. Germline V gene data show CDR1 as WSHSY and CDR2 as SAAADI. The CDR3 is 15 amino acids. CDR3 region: CASRWAGSGTDTQYF. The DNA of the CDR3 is TGCGCCAGCAGATGGGCGGGTTCAGGCACAGATACGCAGTATTTT.

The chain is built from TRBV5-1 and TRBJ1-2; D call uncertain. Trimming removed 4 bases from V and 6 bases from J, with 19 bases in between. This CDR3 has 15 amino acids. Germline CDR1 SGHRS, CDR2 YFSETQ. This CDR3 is CASSDTRTQNDGYTF. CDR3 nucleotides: TGCGCCAGCAGCGATACCCGAACCCAGAATGATGGCTACACCTTC.

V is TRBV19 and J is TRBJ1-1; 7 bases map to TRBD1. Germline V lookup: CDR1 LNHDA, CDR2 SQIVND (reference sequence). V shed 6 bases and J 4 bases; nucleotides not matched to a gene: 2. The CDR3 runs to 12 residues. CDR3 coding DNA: TGTGCCAGTAGAAGGACAGGCACTGAAGCTTTCTTT. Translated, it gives CASRRTGTEAFF.

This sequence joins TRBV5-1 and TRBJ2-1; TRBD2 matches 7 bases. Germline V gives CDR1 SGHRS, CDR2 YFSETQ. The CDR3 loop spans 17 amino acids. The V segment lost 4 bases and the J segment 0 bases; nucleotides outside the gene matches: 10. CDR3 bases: TGCGCCAGCAGCCCTTGGACTCGGGGGGTCTCCTACAATGAGCAGTTCTTC. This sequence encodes CASSPWTRGVSYNEQFF.

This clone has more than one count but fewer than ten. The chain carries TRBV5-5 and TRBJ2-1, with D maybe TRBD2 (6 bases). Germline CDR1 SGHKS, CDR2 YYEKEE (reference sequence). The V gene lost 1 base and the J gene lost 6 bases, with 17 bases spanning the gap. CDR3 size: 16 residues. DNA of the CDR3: TGTGCCAGCAGCTTGTCGGGGGACCCGTCATCCAATGAGCAGTTCTTC. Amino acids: CASSLSGDPSSNEQFF.

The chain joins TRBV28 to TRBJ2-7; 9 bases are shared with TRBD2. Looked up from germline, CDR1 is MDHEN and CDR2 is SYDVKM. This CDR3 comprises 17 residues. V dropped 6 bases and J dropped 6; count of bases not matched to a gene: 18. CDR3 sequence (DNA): TGTGCCAGCAGAAAAAGCGGGAGGACTCTCGTCGGGGTCGAGCAGTACTTC. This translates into CASRKSGRTLVGVEQYF.

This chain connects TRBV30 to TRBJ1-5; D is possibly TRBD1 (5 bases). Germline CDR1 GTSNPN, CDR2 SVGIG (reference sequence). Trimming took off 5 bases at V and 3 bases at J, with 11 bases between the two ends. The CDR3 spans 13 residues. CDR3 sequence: CAWADSPNQPQHF. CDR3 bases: TGTGCCTGGGCTGACAGCCCCAATCAGCCCCAGCATTTT.